The 8 T cell receptor beta chains presented below share a single source sample, sequenced in a study of blood T cell repertoires in COVID-19 (TCRdb year 2020). Library creation used the immunoSEQ multiplex PCR assay. TCRdb took this table from immuneACCESS and kept in-frame rearrangements with V and J called. Such tables lack part of the clones; where checked against another copy, unresolved V genes explain under half of the gap, and the rest is unexplained. Within this sample are 200,000 to 300,000 clones, with roughly 81% of them counted one time only. The ten largest clones represent under 4.5% of the sample. Sample: peripheral blood. Every receptor here comes from a man in his fifties with acute or convalescent COVID-19.

This clone was seen a few times. V is TRBV6-1 and J is TRBJ1-1; D unresolved. The CDR3 is 15 residues long. Trimming pared 1 base from V and 0 bases from J, leaving 9 bases between. The V gene's germline CDR1 is MNHNS and CDR2 SASEGT. In DNA form, the CDR3 reads TGTGCCAGCAGTGAAGTTTCAGGATTGAACACTGAAGCTTTCTTT. Translated, it gives CASSEVSGLNTEAFF.

J is TRBJ2-5 and V is TRBV5-1; 8 bases fit TRBD1. Germline V gene sequence: CDR1 SGHRS, CDR2 YFSETQ. J was trimmed by 5 bases and V by 4 bases; bases with no gene match: 4. This CDR3 spans 13 amino acids. The CDR3 DNA reads TGCGCCAGCAGCCAACAGGGGGAGGAGACCCAGTACTTC. Encoded protein: CASSQQGEETQYF.

The rearrangement joins TRBV27 to TRBJ2-3; D call uncertain. Germline CDR1 and CDR2: MNHEY and SMNVEV (reference sequence). The CDR3 contains 14 residues. V lost 11 bases, J lost 3 bases, and 18 bases lay in between. Here the CDR3 reads CAVQSRSLTDTQYF. The CDR3 DNA sequence: TGTGCCGTTCAGTCCCGTTCGTTAACAGATACGCAGTATTTT.

This sequence joins TRBV5-4 and TRBJ2-1, with 9 bases that match TRBD1. CDR1 and CDR2 from the germline V gene are SGHNT and YYREEE (reference sequence). Trimming took 5 bases from V and 8 from J; bases not matched to a gene: 11. The CDR3 is made up of 15 amino acids. The CDR3, as DNA: TGTGCCAGCAGATCCGGGACAGGGAATTTCGATGAGCAGTTCTTC. Residues: CASRSGTGNFDEQFF. Full variable domain (remainder filled in from reference TRBV5-4 and TRBJ2-1): ETGVTQSPTHLIKTRGQQVTLRCSSQSGHNTVSWYQQALGQGPQFIFQYYREEENGRGNFPPRFSGLQFPNYSSELNVNALELDDSALYLCASRSGTGNFDEQFFGPGTRLTVL.

The chain is built from TRBV11-2 and TRBJ1-3; 10 bases are a match to TRBD1. The CDR3 consists of 17 residues. Germline V gene sequence: CDR1 SGHAT, CDR2 FQNNGV. V shed 4 bases, J shed 0 bases, and the junction held 6 bases outside the gene matches. The CDR3 spells CASSSGTGASSGNTIYF. Here the CDR3 DNA reads TGTGCCAGCAGCTCCGGGACAGGGGCGTCCTCTGGAAACACCATATATTTT.

This clone was detected once. This sequence joins TRBV30 and TRBJ1-2; a weak D match, TRBD1 (6 bases). V shed 0 bases and J shed 12 bases, with 26 bases lying between them. The V gene's germline CDR1 is GTSNPN and CDR2 SVGIG (reference sequence). The CDR3 covers 16 residues. Written as DNA, the CDR3 is TGTGCCTGGAGTGTCAACAGGTACAGGGCTTCCGATGGTCACACCTTC. Its translation: CAWSVNRYRASDGHTF.

With regard to this clone: The germline gene is not matched at one end of the junction; a read error may be the cause. The chain recombines TRBV5-4 with TRBJ1-2; perhaps TRBD1 as D (6 bases). This CDR3 contains 12 residues. Germline CDR1 SGHNT, CDR2 YYREEE (reference sequence). The CDR3 protein is CASSLRTVGELF. For the CDR3, the DNA is TGTGCCAGCAGCTTGCGGACAGTAGGGGAACTCTTC.

The chain recombines TRBV5-1 with TRBJ2-1; D is possibly TRBD2 (5 bases). Germline assignment: CDR1 SGHRS and CDR2 YFSETQ. The V end was cut by 1 base, the J end by 5 bases, with 10 bases between. The CDR3 covers 14 residues. The CDR3 nucleotides are TGCGCCAGCAGCTTGATGAGCGGTCACAATGAGCAGTTCTTC. This sequence encodes CASSLMSGHNEQFF.